These T cell receptor beta chains were read from a single sample in a study of blood T cell repertoires in COVID-19. Repertoires were generated with immunoSEQ multiplex PCR, while TCRdb's copy carries only in-frame clones and drops some. This sample yields around 200,000 clones, of which around 85% are seen a single time; approximately 5.3% belongs to the top ten. The sequencing input was peripheral blood. All receptors derive from a human donor in a cohort sampled during active COVID-19. CDR3s include the opening cysteine and the closing phenylalanine or tryptophan. A D gene is named only where the DNA matches it firmly. Rows give clone size only sometimes, using once, few, many, or a class for an expanded clone.

TRBV4-2	TRBD1	TRBJ1-6	.	TGTGCCAGCAGCCAAGGACAGGGTTCCTATAATTCACCCCTCCACTTT	CASSQGQGSYNSPLHF
TRBV6-5	.	TRBJ1-1	.	TGTGCCAGCGGCCGGACAGCCCTGAACACTGAAGCTTTCTTT	CASGRTALNTEAFF
TRBV19	.	TRBJ2-7	.	TGTGCCAGTAGTATAGCCGGACAGAGTGTTTACGAGCAGTACTTC	CASSIAGQSVYEQYF
TRBV24-1	TRBD1	TRBJ2-2	.	TGTGCCACCAGTGATTTGGGACAGGGCATCGGGGAGCTGTTTTTT	CATSDLGQGIGELFF
TRBV13	.	TRBJ2-3	.	TGTGCCAGCAGCTTAGCGACTCGGGATACGCAGTATTTT	CASSLATRDTQYF
TRBV4-3	.	TRBJ1-1	.	TGCGCCAGCACCATAGGGGTAACGGGCACTGAAGCTTTCTTT	CASTIGVTGTEAFF
TRBV6-5	TRBD1	TRBJ1-2	.	TGTGCCAGCAGTTTGCAGGGGGCGAGGTATGGCTACACCTTC	CASSLQGARYGYTF
TRBV18	.	TRBJ2-7	.	TGTGCCAGCTCACCGATCGGCTACGAGCAGTACTTC	CASSPIGYEQYF
TRBV7-2	.	TRBJ2-3	.	TGTGTCAGCAGCTACAGGGCAGATACGCAGTATTTT	CVSSYRADTQYF
TRBV4-3	.	TRBJ2-5	.	TGCGCCAGCAGCCATGGCTTAGACTCTCCAGAGACCCAGTACTTC	CASSHGLDSPETQYF
TRBV18	TRBD2	TRBJ2-3	.	TGTGCCAGCTCACTACTAGCGGGAGGGGAAGATACGCAGTATTTT	CASSLLAGGEDTQYF
TRBV19	TRBD2	TRBJ2-3	few	TGTGCCAGTAGTATAACCCTAGCGGGACCATCCGCTAGCACAGATACGCAGTATTTT	CASSITLAGPSASTDTQYF
TRBV28	TRBD2	TRBJ2-2	.	TGTGCCAGCAGCCCGACTGGACTAGCGGGAGGGCTTTTCGGGACCGGGGAGCTGTTTTTT	CASSPTGLAGGLFGTGELFF
TRBV13	TRBD1	TRBJ2-1	.	TGTGCCAGCAGCAGCAGGGGGACAGCTACCATAGGGCAGTTCTTC	CASSSRGTATIGQFF
TRBV11-2	.	TRBJ2-5	.	TGTGCCAGCAGCTTATTCCAGGGGGAGACCCAGTACTTC	CASSLFQGETQYF
TRBV27	TRBD2	TRBJ2-2	.	TGTGCCAGCAGTCCACTAAGCCGGACTAGCGGGAACTTCTACACCGGGGAGCTGTTTTTT	CASSPLSRTSGNFYTGELFF
TRBV7-9	TRBD1	TRBJ1-5	few	TGTGCCAGCAGCTTCGACAGGGTGGGGCAGCCCCAGCATTTT	CASSFDRVGQPQHF
TRBV4-2	.	TRBJ1-1	.	TGTGCCAGCAGCCAAGAAAGCATATACTACACTGAAGCTTTCTTT	CASSQESIYYTEAFF
TRBV28	.	TRBJ2-6	.	TGTGCCAGCAACCAAGGGGGCTCTGGGGCCAACGTCCTGACTTTC	CASNQGGSGANVLTF
TRBV13	.	TRBJ2-5	.	TGTGCCAGCAGCTTCCCCTCAGGGGAGACCCAGTACTTC	CASSFPSGETQYF
TRBV7-3	TRBD2	TRBJ2-1	few	TGTGCCAGCAGCTTGCAGACTAGCGTGCTGTTCTTC	CASSLQTSVLFF
TRBV6-5	TRBD1	TRBJ1-1	.	TGTGCCAGTTGGACAGGGGGATCAGGGAACACTGAAGCTTTCTTT	CASWTGGSGNTEAFF
TRBV5-1	TRBD1	TRBJ2-1	.	TGCGCCAGCAGTTGGGACAGGGGGGCCTACAATGAGCAGTTCTTC	CASSWDRGAYNEQFF
TRBV28	.	TRBJ1-2	.	TGTGCCAGCAGTTTGCGGGGGCTTGGCTACACCTTC	CASSLRGLGYTF
TRBV9	.	TRBJ2-7	.	TGTGCCAGCAGCGTAGGGCAGGGCCCTCGCGAGCAGTACTTC	CASSVGQGPREQYF
TRBV12-3/TRBV12-4	.	TRBJ2-4	.	TGTGCCAGCAGCCCCGCAGGGGACATTCAGTACTTC	CASSPAGDIQYF
TRBV7-2	TRBD1	TRBJ2-7	.	TGTGCCAGCAGCTTCAGACAGGGGACCGGCGAGCAGTACTTC	CASSFRQGTGEQYF
TRBV5-5	.	TRBJ2-7	.	TGTGCCAGCACCGAGGGCTACGAGCAGTACTTC	CASTEGYEQYF
TRBV3-1/TRBV3-2	.	TRBJ2-1	.	TGTGCCAGCAGCCGGGCGGGCCGCAATGAGCAGTTCTTC	CASSRAGRNEQFF
TRBV18	TRBD2	TRBJ2-7	few	TGTGCCAGCTCACCGGCGGGAGGGTACGAGCAGTACTTC	CASSPAGGYEQYF
TRBV28	.	TRBJ2-1	.	TGTGCCAGCAGGTTCCGCAGGGGAAATGAGCAGTTCTTC	CASRFRRGNEQFF
TRBV5-1	.	TRBJ2-7	.	TGCGCCAGCAGCTTGGACGGAATTCCGACAAGCTCCTACGAGCAGTACTTC	CASSLDGIPTSSYEQYF
TRBV19	TRBD1	TRBJ1-1	.	TGTGCCAGTAGTTCAAGACAGGGAATGAACACTGAAGCTTTCTTT	CASSSRQGMNTEAFF
TRBV19	TRBD2	TRBJ2-7	.	TGTGCCAGTGGACTAGCGGGAGTCGCGCATTTAGACGAGCAGTACTTC	CASGLAGVAHLDEQYF
TRBV7-9	TRBD1	TRBJ1-6	.	TGTGCCAGCAGCGGGACAGTTAATTCACCCCTCCACTTT	CASSGTVNSPLHF
TRBV5-1	.	TRBJ1-4	.	TGCGCCAGCAGGGGAGGTGAAAAACTGTTTTTT	CASRGGEKLFF
TRBV2	.	TRBJ2-1	.	TGTGCCAGCAGTCGTACTAGTCCAAGTGAGCAGTTCTTC	CASSRTSPSEQFF